These 7 T cell receptor beta chains originate from one sample sequenced in a study of CDR3 diversity in severe acne. Via MiXCR, TCRdb re-called the PCR reads, giving one row per CDR3 protein. The data hold 79,000 or so distinct CDR3 sequences, with 49% observed a single time. The sample consisted of blood. The receptors were sampled from a male donor with severe acne vulgaris.

The gene calls are TRBV10-3 and TRBJ2-7; 11 bases are shared with TRBD1. Trimming cost V 2 bases and J 3 bases; bases outside gene matches: 3. This CDR3 contains 15 residues. Germline V gives CDR1 ENHRY, CDR2 SYGVKD. CDR3 residues: CAISEVGTGGYEQYF. The CDR3 DNA sequence: TGTGCCATCAGTGAGGTGGGGACAGGGGGCTACGAGCAGTACTTC.

As to this clonotype: The junction departs from germline at one end; a sequencing error may be responsible. The CDR3 DNA sequence: TGCACCAGCAGTGGGGGTAAAGGCGATGAAAAACTGTTTTTT. It translates to CTSSGGKGDEKLFF. V gene TRBV5-1 combines with J gene TRBJ1-4, with TRBD1 as a possible D gene (5 bases). The CDR3 spans 14 residues. Germline CDR1 is SGHRS and CDR2 is YFSETQ.

This clonotype has more than one count but fewer than ten. No conserved phenylalanine or tryptophan ends this CDR3, so it is likely a read error. V gene TRBV9 combines with J gene TRBJ2-5, with D hard to call. Germline-derived CDR1 and CDR2 are SGDLS and YYNGEE. The CDR3 sequence is 14 residues long. V dropped 3 bases and J dropped 1 base, with 10 bases sitting between them. The CDR3, as DNA: TGTGCCAGCAGCGCATCTGTCTCCCAAGAGACCCAGTACCTC. Encoded protein: CASSASVSQETQYL.

The rearrangement joins TRBV27 to TRBJ1-2; D gene uncertain. CDR1 is MNHEY and CDR2 is SMNVEV in the germline V gene (reference sequence). V shed 6 bases and J shed 5 bases, with 19 bases lying between them. The CDR3 length is 15 residues. In nucleotides, the CDR3 is TGTGCCAGCAGCCTGGCCGGGAGCAGAAAATATGGCTACACCTTC. Translation: CASSLAGSRKYGYTF.

The sample holds many counts of this clonotype. The chain carries TRBV6-4 and TRBJ2-1, with TRBD2 identical over 7 bases. With 3 bases clipped from V and 4 bases from J, the junction kept 0 bases outside the gene matches. The CDR3 spans 13 residues. Germline-derived CDR1 and CDR2 are MRHNA and SNTAGT. CDR3 residues: CASSEREYNEQFF. The CDR3 DNA follows: TGTGCCAGCAGTGAGCGGGAGTACAATGAGCAGTTCTTC.

This clonotype was recorded many times. This chain uses TRBV4-1 with TRBJ2-1; 7 bases fit TRBD1. Germline V gene sequence: CDR1 MGHRA, CDR2 YSYEKL. This CDR3 is built from 16 residues. V gave up 1 base and J gave up 7 bases; unmatched junction bases: 10. The CDR3 coding sequence is TGCGCCAGCAGCCAAGTGAGTAGAGGGGGCACGAATGAGCAGTTCTTC. Translating gives CASSQVSRGGTNEQFF.

Concerning this clonotype: A much larger clone sits a single nucleotide away, making a read error possible. Without the conserved terminal phenylalanine or tryptophan, this CDR3 likely stems from a read error. V and J are TRBV10-3 and TRBJ2-5; no definite D call. The CDR3 runs to 12 residues. V lost 3 bases and J lost 5, with 7 bases in between. The germline V gene has CDR1 ENHRY and CDR2 SYGVKD. The CDR3 reads CAISDSSETQYL. CDR3 DNA: TGTGCCATCAGTGACTCCAGCGAGACCCAGTACCTC.